This is a list of T cell receptor beta chains from one sample in a study of blood T cell repertoires in COVID-19. Sequenced by immunoSEQ multiplex PCR; TCRdb stores in-frame clones only, minus some. Seen here are about 380,000 clones, more than 75% observed once, and the top ten hold 0.9% to 1.5%. Sequencing was performed on PBMCs or T cells enriched from blood (not recorded which). These receptors all come from a woman younger than 35 who had recovered from COVID-19. CDR3s include the opening cysteine and the closing phenylalanine or tryptophan. A D gene is named only where the DNA matches it firmly. Size values are once, few and many counts, or a class for expanded clones, and some rows have none.

j_call | cdr3_length | clone_size | d_call | v_call | cdr3_nt | cdr3_aa
TRBJ2-3 | 15 | NA | NA | TRBV18 | TGTGCCAGCTCACCAGGGACAAGTAGCACAGATACGCAGTATTTT | CASSPGTSSTDTQYF
TRBJ1-2 | 18 | once | TRBD1 | TRBV19 | TGTGCCAGTAACCCTAGGAGGGGACAGGACGGGCCTAACTATGGCTACACCTTC | CASNPRRGQDGPNYGYTF
TRBJ1-4 | 12 | NA | NA | TRBV4-1 | TGCGCCAGCACCAAAAAATGTGAAAAACTGTTTTTT | CASTKKCEKLFF
TRBJ1-2 | 14 | once | TRBD1 | TRBV28 | TGTGCCAGCAGTTTAGGGCAGGGGGGCGTAAGCTACACCTTC | CASSLGQGGVSYTF
TRBJ1-1 | 15 | few | NA | TRBV27 | TGTGCCAGCAGGGTACCGGGACACTCGAACACTGAAGCTTTCTTT | CASRVPGHSNTEAFF
TRBJ2-1 | 18 | NA | NA | TRBV7-3 | TGTGCCAGCAGCTTTTTAAGACTAGTCTCGGGGGATTACAATGAGCAGTTCTTC | CASSFLRLVSGDYNEQFF
TRBJ1-6 | 17 | NA | TRBD1 | TRBV13 | TGTGCCAGCAGCTTGACAGGGGGAGGCTCCTATAATTCACCCCTCCACTTT | CASSLTGGGSYNSPLHF
TRBJ1-1 | 17 | few | NA | TRBV12-5 | TGTGCTAGTGGTTTGGTAAATCATGTCGGGGGGAACACTGAAGCTTTCTTT | CASGLVNHVGGNTEAFF
TRBJ2-7 | 15 | NA | TRBD1 | TRBV7-6 | TGTGCCAGCAGCTTAGTGGACAGGGGTAGCTCCGAGCAGTACTTC | CASSLVDRGSSEQYF
TRBJ2-7 | 13 | NA | TRBD1 | TRBV5-1 | TGCGCCAGCAGTTGGACAGGGGGCGACGAGCAGTACTTC | CASSWTGGDEQYF
TRBJ2-5 | 16 | NA | NA | TRBV18 | TGTGCCAGCTCACCAAGGTCGTTGGGGCGCGAAGAGACCCAGTACTTC | CASSPRSLGREETQYF
TRBJ1-1 | 13 | once | NA | TRBV6-5 | TGTGCCAGCAACCTAAGCCCGAACACTGAAGCTTTCTTT | CASNLSPNTEAFF
TRBJ1-2 | 13 | NA | NA | TRBV12-3/TRBV12-4 | TGTGCCAGCAGCGCGTTAGCTAACTATGGCTACACCTTC | CASSALANYGYTF
TRBJ1-2 | 15 | NA | TRBD1 | TRBV2 | TGTGCCAGCAGACCCGGGACAGGGGAAGGATATGGCTACACCTTC | CASRPGTGEGYGYTF
TRBJ2-1 | 15 | NA | NA | TRBV11-3 | TGTGCCAGCAGCTTAGGAATATCAGGCTACAATGAGCAGTTCTTC | CASSLGISGYNEQFF
TRBJ1-4 | 15 | NA | NA | TRBV7-9 | TGTGCCAGCAGCTTAGATCAGGGACTCAATGAAAAACTGTTTTTT | CASSLDQGLNEKLFF
TRBJ2-7 | 16 | NA | TRBD2 | TRBV3-1/TRBV3-2 | TGTGCCAGCAGCCAGGACCGACTAGCGGGGCCCTACGAGCAGTACTTC | CASSQDRLAGPYEQYF
TRBJ1-6 | 12 | NA | NA | TRBV9 | TGTGCCAGCAGCACGGGGAATTCACCCCTCCACTTT | CASSTGNSPLHF
TRBJ2-7 | 14 | NA | TRBD1 | TRBV18 | TGTGCCAGCTCACCTATGGAACAGGGGGGCGAGCAGTACTTC | CASSPMEQGGEQYF
TRBJ1-2 | 13 | NA | NA | TRBV4-1 | TGCGCCAGCAGCCTCGAGAAGGGGTATGGCTACACCTTC | CASSLEKGYGYTF
TRBJ2-7 | 15 | once | NA | TRBV2 | TGTGCCAGCAGCCCCGAGTCCATCTTCGCCTACGAGCAGTACTTC | CASSPESIFAYEQYF
TRBJ2-2 | 16 | NA | TRBD1 | TRBV6-6 | TGTGCCAGCAGCCGAGGGACAGCTCCGAACACCGGGGAGCTGTTTTTT | CASSRGTAPNTGELFF
TRBJ1-1 | 13 | few | NA | TRBV11-1 | TGTGCCAGCAGCCCCTACAGGGAGACTGAAGCTTTCTTT | CASSPYRETEAFF
TRBJ2-2 | 15 | NA | NA | TRBV7-3 | TGTGCCAGCAGCAGACGACAGTCGAACACCGGGGAGCTGTTTTTT | CASSRRQSNTGELFF
TRBJ2-2 | 14 | NA | NA | TRBV2 | TGTGCCAGCAGTGAAGTTGTAGACAACGGGGAGCTGTTTTTT | CASSEVVDNGELFF
TRBJ1-1 | 13 | NA | NA | TRBV6-1 | TGTGCCAGCAGTGAATACGGGGACACTGAAGCTTTCTTT | CASSEYGDTEAFF
TRBJ1-1 | 15 | NA | TRBD1 | TRBV7-8 | TGTGCCAGCAGCCTACAGGGGGCCGTGAACACTGAAGCTTTCTTT | CASSLQGAVNTEAFF
TRBJ2-5 | 15 | NA | NA | TRBV24-1 | TGTGCCACCAGTGATCCCGACAGGCAATTGGAGACCCAGTACTTC | CATSDPDRQLETQYF
TRBJ1-4 | 15 | NA | NA | TRBV7-2 | TGTGCCAGCAGCTTGGGGACACCCTTACAGGAAAAACTGTTTTTT | CASSLGTPLQEKLFF
TRBJ2-2 | 14 | NA | NA | TRBV6-5 | TGTGCCAGCAGTTTACACGAGAACACCGGGGAGCTGTTTTTT | CASSLHENTGELFF
TRBJ2-2 | 15 | NA | TRBD1 | TRBV28 | TGTGCCAGCAGTTGGGACAGGGTAAACACCGGGGAGCTGTTTTTT | CASSWDRVNTGELFF
TRBJ1-6 | 12 | NA | NA | TRBV27 | TGTGCCAGCAGTTCGGGGGATTCACCCCTCCACTTT | CASSSGDSPLHF
TRBJ2-7 | 19 | NA | TRBD2 | TRBV7-8 | TGTGCCAGCAGCTTAGGGACGACTAGCGGGGGGCTACAGGCCTACGAGCAGTACTTC | CASSLGTTSGGLQAYEQYF
TRBJ2-3 | 14 | few | NA | TRBV6-4 | TGTGCCAGCAGTGACGGCGGGCCGGGAGATACGCAGTATTTT | CASSDGGPGDTQYF
TRBJ1-2 | 14 | NA | TRBD1 | TRBV5-6 | TGTGCCAGCAGCTTGGGACAGGGTGACTATGGCTACACCTTC | CASSLGQGDYGYTF
TRBJ1-2 | 13 | NA | NA | TRBV19 | TGTGCCAGTAGTATTTGGGGACAAGGCGGCTACACCTTC | CASSIWGQGGYTF
TRBJ1-2 | 15 | NA | TRBD1 | TRBV7-2 | TGTGCCAGCAGGGGACCGGGACAGGCGGACTATGGCTACACCTTC | CASRGPGQADYGYTF